This TCR beta chain was obtained from a study of blood T cell repertoires in COVID-19. Repertoires were generated with immunoSEQ multiplex PCR, while TCRdb's copy carries only in-frame clones and drops some. The profile covers about 150,000 clones, with over 80% appearing a single time and around 6.2% taken by the ten largest. By frequency in the sample, this clone is medium-sized. V shed 0 bases and J shed 3 bases, with 6 bases lying between them. CDR1 LNHDA and CDR2 SQIVND come from the germline V gene (reference sequence). This CDR3 is 13 amino acids long. The receptor was isolated from a woman aged 40 to 49 who had recovered from COVID-19. This chain uses TRBV19 with TRBJ2-7; D not certain. What was sequenced was PBMCs or T cells enriched from blood (not recorded which). The CDR3 sequence: CASSIEEDYEQYF. The CDR3 DNA is TGTGCCAGTAGTATAGAAGAGGACTACGAGCAGTACTTC.